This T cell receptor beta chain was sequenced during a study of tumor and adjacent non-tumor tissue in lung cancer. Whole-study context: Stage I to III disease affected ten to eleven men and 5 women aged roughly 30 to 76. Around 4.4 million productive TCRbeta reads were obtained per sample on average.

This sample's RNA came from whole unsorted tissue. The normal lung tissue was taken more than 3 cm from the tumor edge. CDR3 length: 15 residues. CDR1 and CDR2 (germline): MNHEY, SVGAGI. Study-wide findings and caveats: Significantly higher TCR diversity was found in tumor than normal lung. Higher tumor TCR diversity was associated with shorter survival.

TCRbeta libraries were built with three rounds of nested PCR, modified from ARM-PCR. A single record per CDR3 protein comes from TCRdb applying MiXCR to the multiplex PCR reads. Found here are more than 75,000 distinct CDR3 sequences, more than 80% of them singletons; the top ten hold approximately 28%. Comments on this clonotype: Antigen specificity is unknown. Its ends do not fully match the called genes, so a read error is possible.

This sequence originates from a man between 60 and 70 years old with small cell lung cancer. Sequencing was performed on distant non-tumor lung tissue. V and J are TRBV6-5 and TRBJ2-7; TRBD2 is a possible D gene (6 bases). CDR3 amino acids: CASNVFPGSSYEQYF. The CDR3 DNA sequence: TGTGCAAGCAATGTCTTTCCCGGGAGCTCCTACGAGCAGTACTTC.